The 27 T cell receptor beta chains below all came from one sample that was sequenced in a study of T cells after yellow fever vaccination. TCRdb analysed the 5' RACE reads with MiXCR anew, one entry per CDR3 protein. The sample lists some 250,000 distinct CDR3 sequences; approximately 3.5% were seen once. This sample comprised PBMCs, obtained 15 days after the yellow fever booster vaccination. The receptor set was obtained from a man in his late teens or twenties who received the YFV17D yellow fever vaccine.

The table lists this clonotype with many counts. J is TRBJ2-3 and V is TRBV7-8, with TRBD2 matching over 7 bases. Trimming at V came to 5 bases and at J to 4 bases, leaving 9 bases not matched to a gene. The CDR3 sequence is 15 residues long. Germline assignment: CDR1 SGHVS and CDR2 FQNEAQ. The CDR3 region has the DNA TGTGCCAGCAGCGCCCGCCGGGACTACTCAGATACGCAGTATTTT. The encoded protein is CASSARRDYSDTQYF.

This clonotype was recorded at least ten times. V gene TRBV12-5 combines with J gene TRBJ1-2; D gene ambiguous. Deletions cut 1 base from V and 3 bases from J, with 3 bases between. CDR1 and CDR2 from the germline V gene are LGHNT and FRNRAP. This CDR3 is built from 12 residues. CDR3 nucleotide sequence: TGTGCTAGTGGTTTGGGACACTATGGCTACACCTTC. This codes for CASGLGHYGYTF.

Ten or more counts support this clonotype. The gene calls are TRBV4-3 and TRBJ2-1; D not resolved. The V gene's germline CDR1 is LGHNA and CDR2 YSLEER. V lost 0 bases, J lost 12 bases, and 15 bases lay in between. There are 14 residues in the CDR3. As DNA, the CDR3 is TGCGCCAGCAGCCAAGATGCTAGGCCAGTAGGGCAGTTCTTC. Protein: CASSQDARPVGQFF.

This clonotype was detected a few times. The chain recombines TRBV3-1 with TRBJ1-3; TRBD1 matches 7 bases. The trim removed 1 base at V and 2 bases at J, leaving 5 bases unmatched. The germline V gene encodes CDR1 LGHDT and CDR2 YNNKEL (reference sequence). This CDR3 contains 16 residues. The CDR3 loop reads CASSQGGQLTGNTIYF. CDR3 DNA: TGTGCCAGCAGCCAAGGGGGACAGTTGACTGGAAACACCATATATTTT.

The sample holds many counts of this clonotype. The CDR3 sequence is CASSLSRAGELFF. CDR3 nucleotides: TGTGCCAGCAGTTTAAGCCGGGCCGGGGAGCTGTTTTTT. The rearrangement joins TRBV12-3 or TRBV12-4 to TRBJ2-2; D gene ambiguous. With 2 bases removed from V and 6 bases from J, the gap between germline ends came to 7 bases. The CDR3 has 13 residues.

This clonotype was counted many times. This chain joins TRBV28 and TRBJ1-2, with 10 bases matching TRBD1. V lost 6 bases to trimming and J lost 5 bases; unmatched junction nucleotides: 9. This CDR3 is 15 amino acids long. The V gene's germline CDR1 is MDHEN and CDR2 SYDVKM. CDR3 in amino acids: CASRPGQGNRYGYTF. The CDR3 bases are TGTGCCAGCAGGCCGGGACAGGGGAATCGTTATGGCTACACCTTC.

The V and J genes are TRBV5-6 and TRBJ2-1; no reliable D call. Trimming took off 4 bases at V and 10 bases at J, with 9 bases between the two ends. CDR1 is SGHDT, CDR2 YYEEEE, per germline. There are 11 residues in the CDR3. The CDR3 DNA is TGTGCCAGCAGCCGAGACCCGGAGCAGTTCTTC. Translated, it gives CASSRDPEQFF.

The V and J genes are TRBV5-5 and TRBJ1-2, with 9 bases identical to TRBD1. The CDR3 is made up of 17 amino acids. The germline V gene has CDR1 SGHKS and CDR2 YYEKEE (reference sequence). The J segment lost 4 bases and the V segment lost 3 bases, leaving 13 bases of the junction unmatched. CDR3 coding DNA: TGTGCCAGCAGCTGGGCTCCCGGGACAGGGAAGCTCTATGGCTACACCTTC. It encodes CASSWAPGTGKLYGYTF.

In its sample, this clonotype was seen many times. This chain connects TRBV12-3 or TRBV12-4 to TRBJ1-1; unclear D gene. The CDR3 consists of 9 residues. Trimming left V 8 bases short and J 10 bases short, with 8 bases between. The CDR3 region is CASGHGAFF. Here the CDR3 DNA reads TGTGCCAGCGGCCACGGAGCTTTCTTT.

Remarks on this clonotype: One base away lies a much larger clone, so this may be a sequencing read error. This sequence joins TRBV5-1 and TRBJ2-1; 12 bases are a match to TRBD2. There are 15 residues in the CDR3. Germline CDR1 reads SGHRS; CDR2 reads YFSETQ. The CDR3 DNA is TGCGCCAGCAGCTCCGGGACTAGCGGGTACAATGAGGAGTTCTTC. Its protein product is CASSSGTSGYNEEFF. Looking up the rest from reference TRBV5-1 and TRBJ2-1 gives the full variable domain: KAGVTQTPRYLIKTRGQQVTLSCSPISGHRSVSWYQQTPGQGLQFLFEYFSETQRNKGNFPGRFSGRQFSNSRSEMNVSTLELGDSALYLCASSSGTSGYNEEFFGPGTRLTVL.

This clonotype was recorded at least ten times. The chain is built from TRBV18 and TRBJ1-5, with 10 bases lining up with TRBD1. CDR3 size: 15 residues. Germline V CDR1 and CDR2: KGHSH, LQKENI. Germline trimming cut 3 bases from V and 4 bases from J; bases unmatched to any gene: 3. The CDR3 nucleotides are TGTGCCAGCTCACCGGACAGGGGGAAGAATCAGCCCCAGCATTTT. This encodes CASSPDRGKNQPQHF.

This clonotype was detected many times. The J gene is TRBJ2-3, the V gene TRBV5-1, with a tentative D call TRBD2 (5 bases). V was clipped by 4 bases and J by 1 base, with 10 bases between them. The CDR3 covers 14 residues. Germline V gives CDR1 SGHRS, CDR2 YFSETQ. CDR3 nucleotides: TGCGCCAGCAGCGCGGACTCACGCACAGATACGCAGTATTTT. Translating gives CASSADSRTDTQYF.

This clonotype was detected ten times or more. V gene TRBV7-9 combines with J gene TRBJ1-2; D ambiguous. V was clipped by 7 bases and J by 3 bases, with 21 bases between them. In germline, CDR1 is SEHNR, CDR2 FQNEAQ (reference sequence). The CDR3 runs 16 residues. CDR3 sequence: CASIASVVGADYGYTF. As DNA, the CDR3 is TGTGCCAGCATCGCCTCGGTTGTCGGCGCTGACTATGGCTACACCTTC.

This clonotype was seen many times. V gene TRBV7-9 combines with J gene TRBJ2-1, with D maybe TRBD1 (6 bases). This CDR3 comprises 14 residues. The V gene's germline CDR1 is SEHNR and CDR2 FQNEAQ (reference sequence). Trimming left V 0 bases short and J 6 bases short, with 9 bases between. The CDR3 loop is CASSLAWGRNEQFF. CDR3 nucleotides: TGTGCCAGCAGCTTAGCGTGGGGGCGCAATGAGCAGTTCTTC.

This clonotype was recorded many times. The V and J genes are TRBV5-1 and TRBJ2-7; D may be TRBD1 (7 bases). Trimming stripped 0 bases from V and 6 bases from J, with 13 bases between. CDR1 SGHRS and CDR2 YFSETQ come from the germline V gene. The CDR3 sequence is 14 residues long. The CDR3: CASSLGQGGLEQYF. DNA of the CDR3: TGCGCCAGCAGCTTGGGGCAGGGGGGACTCGAGCAGTACTTC.

This clonotype was seen at least ten times. The chain uses TRBV5-1 and TRBJ2-1; tentatively, D is TRBD1 or TRBD2 (5 bases each). CDR1 is SGHRS, CDR2 YFSETQ, per germline. CDR3 size: 12 residues. V lost 4 bases, J lost 15 bases, and 17 bases lay in between. The CDR3 sequence: CASSPEAGSGFF. The CDR3 DNA sequence: TGCGCCAGCAGCCCGGAGGCAGGGTCGGGGTTCTTC. The full variable domain, in which reference TRBV5-1 and TRBJ2-1 provide the parts outside the CDR3, is KAGVTQTPRYLIKTRGQQVTLSCSPISGHRSVSWYQQTPGQGLQFLFEYFSETQRNKGNFPGRFSGRQFSNSRSEMNVSTLELGDSALYLCASSPEAGSGFFGPGTRLTVL.

This clonotype showed up many times. The rearrangement joins TRBV6-5 to TRBJ1-4, with no clear D. CDR1 and CDR2 from the germline V gene are MNHEY and SVGAGI. V shed 8 bases and J shed 0 bases, with 10 bases lying between them. This CDR3 is built from 14 residues. CDR3 loop: CASGYIATNEKLFF. In nucleotides, the CDR3 is TGTGCCAGCGGCTACATTGCAACTAATGAAAAACTGTTTTTT.

This clonotype was observed many times. This chain links TRBV9 with TRBJ1-5; D is possibly TRBD1 (5 bases). The CDR3 extends over 14 amino acids. Germline CDR1 and CDR2: SGDLS and YYNGEE. V gave up 0 bases and J gave up 5 bases, with 9 bases separating them. The CDR3 is CASSVGDSYQPQHF. The CDR3 nucleotides are TGTGCCAGCAGCGTAGGTGACAGCTATCAGCCCCAGCATTTT.

In this sample, this clonotype turned up many times. J is TRBJ2-1 and V is TRBV6-5; 8 positions match TRBD1. With 0 bases clipped from V and 8 bases from J, the junction kept 6 bases outside the gene matches. The CDR3 runs 15 residues. CDR1 MNHEY and CDR2 SVGAGI come from the germline V gene. The DNA for the CDR3 is TGTGCCAGCAGTTACTCTCCAGGGGGCCTCGATGAGCAGTTCTTC. It yields the protein CASSYSPGGLDEQFF.

There are many counts of this clonotype. The chain is built from TRBV5-1 and TRBJ2-1, with D perhaps matching TRBD2 (7 bases). V lost 1 base, J lost 6 bases, and 14 bases lay in between. Germline CDR1 and CDR2: SGHRS and YFSETQ. CDR3 length: 15 amino acids. CDR3 sequence (DNA): TGCGCCAGCAGCTTGTCGGGGGGCCCTAGCAATGAGCAGTTCTTC. Amino acid sequence: CASSLSGGPSNEQFF. Based on the CDR3 plus reference TRBV5-1 and TRBJ2-1, the full variable domain is KAGVTQTPRYLIKTRGQQVTLSCSPISGHRSVSWYQQTPGQGLQFLFEYFSETQRNKGNFPGRFSGRQFSNSRSEMNVSTLELGDSALYLCASSLSGGPSNEQFFGPGTRLTVL.

This clonotype was seen many times. The V and J genes are TRBV9 and TRBJ2-5; D is unclear. The length of the CDR3 is 12 residues. CDR1 is SGDLS, CDR2 YYNGEE, per germline. Trimming shortened V by 0 bases and J by 0 bases, and 0 bases separated the two germline ends. CDR3 nucleotide sequence: TGTGCCAGCAGCGTAGACCAAGAGACCCAGTACTTC. Protein product: CASSVDQETQYF.

This clonotype was seen many times. The chain joins TRBV7-9 to TRBJ2-7; unclear D gene. The length of the CDR3 is 13 residues. Trimming shortened V by 0 bases and J by 4 bases, and 7 bases separated the two germline ends. Per the germline V gene, CDR1 is SEHNR and CDR2 is FQNEAQ (reference sequence). The CDR3 sequence is CASSLAGGYEQYV. The CDR3 DNA reads TGTGCCAGCAGCTTAGCGGGCGGATACGAGCAGTACGTC.

This clonotype was detected ten times or more. The chain combines TRBV5-1 with TRBJ2-6; maybe TRBD1 (6 bases). The ends were cut back, 1 base at V and 0 bases at J, with 14 bases in the middle. In germline, CDR1 is SGHRS, CDR2 YFSETQ. The CDR3 length is 18 residues. DNA of the CDR3: TGCGCCAGCAGCTTGTATCTGACAGGAGGCTCTGGGGCCAACGTCCTGACTTTC. Translated: CASSLYLTGGSGANVLTF.

This clonotype was seen ten or more times. The V call is TRBV3-1, the J call TRBJ2-1, with D perhaps matching TRBD1 (6 bases). CDR3 length: 15 amino acids. Trimming left V 1 base short and J 3 bases short, with 10 bases between. CDR1 is LGHDT and CDR2 is YNNKEL in the germline V gene (reference sequence). The CDR3 loop reads CASSQAGVGYNEQFF. The CDR3 DNA reads as TGTGCCAGCAGCCAAGCAGGGGTCGGCTACAATGAGCAGTTCTTC.

Ten or more counts support this clonotype. This chain uses TRBV2 with TRBJ1-2, with D perhaps TRBD1 (6 bases). CDR1 is SNHLY, CDR2 FYNNEI, per germline. The CDR3 has 15 amino acids. V lost 8 bases, J lost 3 bases, and 19 bases lay in between. The CDR3 here is CASGPTQGHDYGYTF. CDR3 coding DNA: TGTGCCAGCGGCCCCACGCAGGGGCACGACTATGGCTACACCTTC.

At least ten counts were recorded for this clonotype. The J gene is TRBJ2-7, the V gene TRBV3-1; 9 bases map to TRBD1. The V and J ends lost 3 bases and 2 bases, in that order; junction bases with no gene match: 2. The CDR3 has 14 amino acids. Per the germline V gene, CDR1 is LGHDT and CDR2 is YNNKEL (reference sequence). The CDR3 nucleotides are TGTGCCAGCAGCCACTGGGACAGGGCCTACGAGCAGTACTTC. Translated, it gives CASSHWDRAYEQYF.

This clonotype was recorded at least ten times. V usage is TRBV6-1 and J usage is TRBJ2-3, with 8 bases matching TRBD1. Trimming took 5 bases from V and 6 from J; bases not matched to a gene: 7. The CDR3 runs to 14 residues. Per the germline V gene, CDR1 is MNHNS and CDR2 is SASEGT. CDR3 sequence reads: CASSRTGFMDTQYF. The CDR3 DNA sequence: TGTGCCAGCAGTCGGACAGGGTTCATGGATACGCAGTATTTT.